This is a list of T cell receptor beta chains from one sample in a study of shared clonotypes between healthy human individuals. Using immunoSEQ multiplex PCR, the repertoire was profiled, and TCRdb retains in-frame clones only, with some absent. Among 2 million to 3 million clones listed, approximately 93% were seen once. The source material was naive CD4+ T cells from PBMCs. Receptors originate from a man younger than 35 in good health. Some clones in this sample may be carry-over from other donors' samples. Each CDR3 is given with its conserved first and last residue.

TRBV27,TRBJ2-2,CASSRIAGGPGELFF
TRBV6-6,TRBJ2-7,CASRWDADSEQYF
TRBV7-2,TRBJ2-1,CASSVAGAIYNEQFF
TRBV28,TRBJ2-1,CATLPPGLAGTGSYNEQFF
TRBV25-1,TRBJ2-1,CASSKGTGRYEQFF
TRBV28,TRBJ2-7,CASSSQQGAQGEQYF
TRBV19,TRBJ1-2,CASSIVAGQGYGYTF
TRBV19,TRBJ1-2,CASEDRGHYGYTF
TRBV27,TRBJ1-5,CASSPGIASSNQPQHF
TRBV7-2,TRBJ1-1,CASSLRIQDRVLAFF
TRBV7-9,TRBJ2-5,CASSLSQGQGKETQYF
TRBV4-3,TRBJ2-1,CASSQAGSPGEQFF
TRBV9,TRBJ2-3,CASSVTGDMTDTQYF
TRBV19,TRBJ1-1,CASSMQQGRRGMRPEAFF
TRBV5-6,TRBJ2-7,CAGSFGRDREHF
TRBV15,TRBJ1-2,CATSRDEGGYGYTF
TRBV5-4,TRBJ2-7,CASSLGGLAGVKYEQYF
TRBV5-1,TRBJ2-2,CASSLVRGRALGELFF
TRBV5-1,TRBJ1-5,CASSLGTGDGQPQHF
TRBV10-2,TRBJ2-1,CASSTRLQEQFF